The 18 T cell receptor beta chains in this list originate from one sample, sequenced in a study of CD8 T cells in Susac syndrome. RNA in amounts of about 0.45 to 1 ug was reverse transcribed with random hexamers. MiXCR, applied by TCRdb to the immunoSEQ multiplex PCR reads, yields one record per CDR3 protein. The top ten hold 0.13% of the sample, which has approximately 170,000 distinct CDR3 sequences, approximately 92% seen once. The sequenced sample was CD4+ T cells from PBMCs. Every receptor here comes from a human donor in good health.

In DNA, the CDR3 is TGTGCCAGCAGTTTTTTCGGACAGGGGACTGAAGCTTTCTTT. Translating it yields CASSFFGQGTEAFF. The chain couples TRBV12-3 or TRBV12-4 to TRBJ1-1; 9 bases are a match to TRBD1. With V trimmed by 3 bases and J by 5 bases, 4 bases remained unmatched. This CDR3 has 14 amino acids.

This clonotype occurred a few times. The chain links TRBV2 to TRBJ2-5, with 7 positions matching TRBD1. CDR1 and CDR2 (germline): SNHLY, FYNNEI. There are 14 residues in the CDR3. J was trimmed by 2 bases and V by 5 bases; bases with no gene match: 5. Here the CDR3 reads CASSPGTAQETQYF. The CDR3 DNA reads TGTGCCAGCAGTCCCGGGACAGCACAAGAGACCCAGTACTTC.

The rearrangement links TRBV12-3 or TRBV12-4 to TRBJ2-1; possible D gene TRBD1, 6 bases. The CDR3 is made up of 14 amino acids. Trimming pared 3 bases from V and 6 bases from J, leaving 12 bases between. The CDR3 DNA sequence: TGTGCCAGCAGTTTTGCAGGGGTAGGCAATGAGCAGTTCTTC. This encodes CASSFAGVGNEQFF.

The rearrangement joins TRBV5-1 to TRBJ2-5; 14 bases agree with TRBD2. The CDR3 totals 17 residues. Germline CDR1 is SGHRS and CDR2 is YFSETQ. J was trimmed by 5 bases and V by 2 bases; bases with no gene match: 8. CDR3 in DNA: TGCGCCAGCAGCTTAGGACTAGCGGGGGGCGTCGGCGAGACCCAGTACTTC. Residues: CASSLGLAGGVGETQYF.

V gene TRBV4-1 combines with J gene TRBJ2-2; D is uncertain. From germline, CDR1 is MGHRA and CDR2 YSYEKL. The CDR3 is made up of 15 amino acids. The V end lost 0 bases, the J end lost 5 bases, and 10 bases lay between the germline ends. CDR3 region: CASSQESSLTGELFF. CDR3 DNA: TGCGCCAGCAGCCAAGAATCCAGCCTGACCGGGGAGCTGTTTTTT.

The chain has TRBV12-3 or TRBV12-4 and TRBJ2-5, with 8 bases aligning to TRBD2. V trimming: 7 bases; J trimming: 2 bases; junction bases outside the gene matches: 12. This CDR3 is built from 16 residues. DNA of the CDR3: TGTGCCAGCAACCGCGGGGGGCTGAGTTGGCAAGAGACCCAGTACTTC. Its translation: CASNRGGLSWQETQYF.

The chain links TRBV2 to TRBJ1-5; D not resolved. The length of the CDR3 is 13 residues. Trimming stripped 5 bases from V and 5 bases from J, with 10 bases between. Germline V gives CDR1 SNHLY, CDR2 FYNNEI. For the CDR3, the DNA is TGTGCCAGCAGTTCGGACGGCGATCAGCCCCAGCATTTT. Amino acid sequence: CASSSDGDQPQHF.

The J gene is TRBJ2-7, the V gene TRBV29-1, with a tentative D call TRBD2 (7 bases). The germline gives CDR1 SQVTM, CDR2 ANQGSEA. Between the trimmed V and J ends, which lost 4 bases and 6 bases, there was a span of 16 bases. The CDR3 sequence is 13 residues long. This chain's CDR3 is CSVGRQERGEQYF. CDR3 DNA: TGCAGCGTTGGGCGACAGGAGCGGGGCGAGCAGTACTTC.

This chain joins TRBV2 and TRBJ1-5; the D gene is possibly TRBD1 (5 bases). The CDR3 totals 13 residues. From germline, CDR1 is SNHLY and CDR2 FYNNEI. The ends were cut back, 7 bases at V and 5 bases at J, with 12 bases in the middle. The CDR3 DNA reads as TGTGCCAGCACCAGGGAAGGGGATCAGCCCCAGCATTTT. Its protein product is CASTREGDQPQHF.

The rearrangement joins TRBV29-1 to TRBJ2-7; weak D call: TRBD1 (6 bases). The CDR3 runs to 14 residues. V lost 0 bases and J 2 bases, leaving 11 bases between the germline ends. Germline V gene lookup returns CDR1 SQVTM and CDR2 ANQGSEA. CDR3 protein: CSVEDGRGTYEQYF. The CDR3 DNA is TGCAGCGTTGAAGATGGCAGGGGCACCTACGAGCAGTACTTC.

The chain uses TRBV10-1 and TRBJ1-5; D is uncertain. The CDR3 length is 11 residues. V was clipped by 6 bases and J by 7 bases, with 7 bases between them. CDR1 is WNHNN, CDR2 SYGVQD, per germline (reference sequence). The CDR3 DNA sequence: TGCGCCAGCAGCGATAGACAGCCCCAGCATTTT. It yields the protein CASSDRQPQHF.

V is TRBV4-1 and J is TRBJ2-5; no clear D gene. Per germline, CDR1 MGHRA and CDR2 YSYEKL. V lost 0 bases and J 4 bases, leaving 15 bases between the germline ends. The CDR3 contains 16 residues. The CDR3 DNA sequence: TGCGCCAGCAGCCAAGACTTTGACTCCACACGAGAGACCCAGTACTTC. As protein: CASSQDFDSTRETQYF.

This chain uses TRBV2 with TRBJ2-5; D is unresolved. Trimming pared 7 bases from V and 3 bases from J, leaving 6 bases between. CDR1 and CDR2 from the germline V gene are SNHLY and FYNNEI. The CDR3 contains 11 residues. In DNA, the CDR3 is TGTGCCAGCACGAGAGAAGAGACCCAGTACTTC. Its translation: CASTREETQYF.

This chain joins TRBV18 and TRBJ2-1, with 8 positions matching TRBD2. The ends lost 6 bases at V and 4 bases at J; junction bases unmatched: 8. This CDR3 has 15 amino acids. The germline CDR1 and CDR2 sequences are KGHSH and LQKENI. The CDR3 reads CASSESSGGYNEQFF. As DNA, the CDR3 is TGTGCCAGCTCGGAAAGCAGCGGGGGATACAATGAGCAGTTCTTC.

The rearrangement links TRBV18 to TRBJ1-5; D unclear. The CDR3 consists of 15 residues. The V end was cut by 2 bases, the J end by 4 bases, with 12 bases between. CDR1 KGHSH and CDR2 LQKENI come from the germline V gene. This CDR3 is CASSPISSANQPQHF. The CDR3 DNA follows: TGTGCCAGCTCACCAATAAGTTCTGCTAATCAGCCCCAGCATTTT.

V gene TRBV7-9 combines with J gene TRBJ2-5; 13 bases line up with TRBD2. J lost 5 bases, V lost 5 bases, and 5 bases had no gene match. This CDR3 is built from 15 residues. Germline CDR1 and CDR2: SEHNR and FQNEAQ (reference sequence). In nucleotides, the CDR3 is TGTGCCAGCAGCACGGGACTAGCGGGGTCGGAGACCCAGTACTTC. It yields the protein CASSTGLAGSETQYF.

The chain carries TRBV30 and TRBJ1-1, with D maybe TRBD1 (6 bases). This CDR3 spans 13 amino acids. V lost 2 bases, J lost 1 base, and 8 bases lay in between. Germline loops: CDR1 GTSNPN, CDR2 SVGIG (reference sequence). CDR3 sequence reads: CAWSTQGNTEAFF. CDR3 bases: TGTGCCTGGAGTACACAGGGGAACACTGAAGCTTTCTTT.

The CDR3 region has the DNA TGCAGTGCTAGCCCCCCTACGGCTAGCGGAAATGTGTTCTTC. Its translation is CSASPPTASGNVFF. The V gene is TRBV20-1, the J gene TRBJ2-1; 7 bases align to TRBD2. Germline V CDR1 and CDR2: DFQATT, SNEGSKA (reference sequence). There are 14 residues in the CDR3. V lost 3 bases to trimming and J lost 15 bases; unmatched junction nucleotides: 17.